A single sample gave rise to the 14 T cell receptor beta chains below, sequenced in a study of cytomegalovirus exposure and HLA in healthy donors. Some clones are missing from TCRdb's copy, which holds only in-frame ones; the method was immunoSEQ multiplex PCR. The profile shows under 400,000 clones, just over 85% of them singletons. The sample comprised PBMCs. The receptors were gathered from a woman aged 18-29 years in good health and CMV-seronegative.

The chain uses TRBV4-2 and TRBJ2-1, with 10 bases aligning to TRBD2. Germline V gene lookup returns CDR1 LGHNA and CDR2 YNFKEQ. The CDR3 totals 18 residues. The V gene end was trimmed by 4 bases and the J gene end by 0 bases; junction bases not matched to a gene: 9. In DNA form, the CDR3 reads TGTGCCAGCAGCCTAACCGGGACTAGCGCGAGCTCCTACAATGAGCAGTTCTTC. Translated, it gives CASSLTGTSASSYNEQFF.

The CDR3 loop is CASSLAGDEQFF. The CDR3 coding sequence is TGTGCCAGCAGTTTGGCAGGCGATGAGCAGTTCTTC. V gene TRBV27 combines with J gene TRBJ2-1; D unclear. V was trimmed by 3 bases and J by 8 bases, leaving 8 bases between them. CDR3 length equals 12 residues. CDR1 MNHEY and CDR2 SMNVEV come from the germline V gene (reference sequence).

CDR3 coding DNA: TGTGCCAGCAGTGAACACAGGGGGCCCGGGGAGCTGTTTTTT. Encoded protein: CASSEHRGPGELFF. The V and J genes are TRBV2 and TRBJ2-2, with TRBD1 identical over 9 bases. V lost 2 bases, J lost 6 bases, and 1 base stayed unmatched. Looked up from germline, CDR1 is SNHLY and CDR2 is FYNNEI. The CDR3 contains 14 residues.

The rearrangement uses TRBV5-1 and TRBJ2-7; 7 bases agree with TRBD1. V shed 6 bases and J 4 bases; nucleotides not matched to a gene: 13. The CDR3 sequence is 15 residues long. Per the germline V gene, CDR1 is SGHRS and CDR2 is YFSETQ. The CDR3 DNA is TGCGCCAGCACCCCGACAGCGGACAGGTCTTACGAGCAGTACTTC. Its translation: CASTPTADRSYEQYF. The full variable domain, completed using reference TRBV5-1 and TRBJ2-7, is KAGVTQTPRYLIKTRGQQVTLSCSPISGHRSVSWYQQTPGQGLQFLFEYFSETQRNKGNFPGRFSGRQFSNSRSEMNVSTLELGDSALYLCASTPTADRSYEQYFGPGTRLTVT.

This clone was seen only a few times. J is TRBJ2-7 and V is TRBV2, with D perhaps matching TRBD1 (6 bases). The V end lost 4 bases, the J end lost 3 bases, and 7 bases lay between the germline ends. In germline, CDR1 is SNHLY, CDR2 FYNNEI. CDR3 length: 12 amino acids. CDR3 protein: CASSGTVYEQYF. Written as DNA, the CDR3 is TGTGCCAGCAGTGGGACAGTCTACGAGCAGTACTTC.

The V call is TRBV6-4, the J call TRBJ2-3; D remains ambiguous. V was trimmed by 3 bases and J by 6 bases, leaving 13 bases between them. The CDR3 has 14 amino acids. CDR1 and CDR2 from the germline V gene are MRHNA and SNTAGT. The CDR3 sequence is CASSESGDGDTQYF. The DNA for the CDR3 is TGTGCCAGCAGTGAATCTGGAGACGGGGATACGCAGTATTTT.

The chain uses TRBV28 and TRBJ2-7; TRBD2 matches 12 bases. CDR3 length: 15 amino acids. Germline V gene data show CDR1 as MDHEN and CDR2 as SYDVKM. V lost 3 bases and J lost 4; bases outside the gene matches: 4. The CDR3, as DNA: TGTGCCAGCAGTTTCTCGACTAGCGGGGGATACGAGCAGTACTTC. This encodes CASSFSTSGGYEQYF.

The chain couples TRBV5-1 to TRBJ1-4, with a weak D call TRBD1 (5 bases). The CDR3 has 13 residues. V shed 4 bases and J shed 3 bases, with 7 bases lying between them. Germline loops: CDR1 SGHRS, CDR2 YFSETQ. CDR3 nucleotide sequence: TGCGCCAGCAGCCTGGGGCCTAATGAAAAACTGTTTTTT. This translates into CASSLGPNEKLFF.

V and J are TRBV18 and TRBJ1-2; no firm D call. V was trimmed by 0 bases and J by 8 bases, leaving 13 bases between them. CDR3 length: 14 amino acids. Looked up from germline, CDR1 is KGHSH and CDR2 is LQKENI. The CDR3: CASSPPLGVEGYTF. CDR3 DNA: TGTGCCAGCTCACCACCTCTCGGGGTTGAGGGCTACACCTTC.

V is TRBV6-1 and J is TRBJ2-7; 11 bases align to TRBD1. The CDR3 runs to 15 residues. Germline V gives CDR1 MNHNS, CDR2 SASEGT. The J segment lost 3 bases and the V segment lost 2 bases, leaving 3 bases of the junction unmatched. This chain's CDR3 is CASSEFGTGGYEQYF. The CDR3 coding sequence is TGTGCCAGCAGTGAATTCGGGACAGGGGGCTACGAGCAGTACTTC.

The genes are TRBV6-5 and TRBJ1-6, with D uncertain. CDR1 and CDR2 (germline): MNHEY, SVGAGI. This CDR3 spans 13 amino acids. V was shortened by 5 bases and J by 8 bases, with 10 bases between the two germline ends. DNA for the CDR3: TGTGCCAGCAGTCCGCGGAGGGATTCACCCCTCCACTTT. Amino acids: CASSPRRDSPLHF.

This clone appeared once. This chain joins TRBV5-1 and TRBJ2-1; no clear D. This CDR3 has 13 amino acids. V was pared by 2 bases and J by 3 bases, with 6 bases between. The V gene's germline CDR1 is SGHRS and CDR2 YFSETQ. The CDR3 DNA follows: TGCGCCAGCAGCTTTCGAGACTACAATGAGCAGTTCTTC. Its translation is CASSFRDYNEQFF.

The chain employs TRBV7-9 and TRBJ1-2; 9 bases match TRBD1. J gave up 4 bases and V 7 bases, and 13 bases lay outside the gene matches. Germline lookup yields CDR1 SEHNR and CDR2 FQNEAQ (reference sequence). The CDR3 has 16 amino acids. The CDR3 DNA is TGTGCCAGCATCCTAGGGACAGGGAATTCCCCCTATGGCTACACCTTC. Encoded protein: CASILGTGNSPYGYTF.

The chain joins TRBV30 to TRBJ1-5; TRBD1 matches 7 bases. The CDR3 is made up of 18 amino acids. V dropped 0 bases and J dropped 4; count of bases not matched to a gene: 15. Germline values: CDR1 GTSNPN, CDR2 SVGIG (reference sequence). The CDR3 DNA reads TGTGCCTGGAGTGTACGCGGCAGGGGGAACCTAGGGAATCAGCCCCAGCATTTT. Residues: CAWSVRGRGNLGNQPQHF. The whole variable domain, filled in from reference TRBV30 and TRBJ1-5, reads SQTIHQWPATLVQPVGSPLSLECTVEGTSNPNLYWYRQAAGRGLQLLFYSVGIGQISSEVPQNLSASRPQDRQFILSSKKLLLSDSGFYLCAWSVRGRGNLGNQPQHFGDGTRLSIL.